This paragraph reports one T cell receptor (beta chain). Its target antigen remains unknown. Per-base quality was not reported, and no clone a single base away is much larger than it. The data originate from a study of shared clonotypes between healthy human individuals (dated by TCRdb to 2019 to 2021). For the study in its entirety: The cohort included three men and a couple of women between 18 and 49 years of age. Different laboratories and diverse techniques were used to prepare libraries and sequence TCR repertoires, to increase sequencing depth and limit assay-specific biases. Between about 0.8 and 9.5 billion PBMCs per donor were obtained by leukapheresis. Blood TCR repertoires of several healthy adults were deeply sequenced to estimate repertoire size and the extent of clonotype sharing between individuals. For each donor, three plates each were used for CD4 naive and CD4 memory, two plates were used for CD8 naive, and one plate was used for CD8 memory.

Healthy HIV-negative adults with no recently reported acute infections or vaccinations were included as donors. Every donor was a Caucasian adult living in Nashville, Tennessee, USA. CD4+ T cells were enriched through magnetic negative selection, after which naive cells were positively selected on CD45RA and the remaining negative fraction served as the memory subset. After blood collection by leukapheresis, PBMCs were isolated using Ficoll-Histopaque density gradient centrifugation and then cryopreserved in the vapor phase of liquid nitrogen. Purity and quantity of every magnetically sorted T cell population were checked by analytical flow cytometry. Genomic DNA was isolated from each sorted fraction and quantified by UV absorbance on a Nanodrop 2000c. Using the deep immunoSEQ assay, TCR CDR3 regions were amplified from genomic DNA by multiplex PCR. Extracted genomic DNA from each cell subset was distributed evenly across all wells of several immunoSEQ 96-well plates, and each plate was treated as a replicate. For sorted subsets, approximately 210 ng genomic DNA, equal to tens of thousands of T cell genomes, was loaded into each replicate PCR. Purified libraries were quantified with a Qubit 3.0 fluorometer, sized on a Bioanalyzer 2100, and re-quantified with the KAPA Library Quantification kit. Every immunoSEQ 96-well plate was sequenced on a separate single-read 150-cycle Illumina NextSeq 550 flow cell. For the original study's pipeline: The immunoSEQ output contained only junctional sequences without quality scores, so filtering could not match that applied to full-length reads. To assign V/J genes and CDR3, sequences were annotated against IMGT germline references using PyIR, a Python wrapper for IgBLAST v1.9. Reads were removed for weak V/J assignments (E-value above 1e-6), missing CDR3, stop codons, out-of-frame junctions, or ambiguous translated residues. V3J clonotypes were defined by identical inferred V gene, J gene, and CDR3 amino acid sequence. To compute the percentage overlap between repertoires, the number of shared unique clonotypes was divided by the size of the smaller repertoire. Repertoire richness was assessed with RTK rarefaction, the Chao1 estimator, and Recon v2.1 estimates of unobserved clonotypes. For all TCRbeta clonotypes obtained by the gDNA method from a handful of donors, generation probabilities were computed with OLGA. In TCRdb, the immuneACCESS table is reduced to in-frame sequences with V and J assigned. These tables do not hold every clone; where another copy was compared, an unresolved V gene accounts for under half, and the others remain unexplained. V, J and clone size derive from that table, while D and trimming were established from the DNA sequence. The sample table contains a few million clones; only one count was recorded for 85% to 95% of them. The ten most abundant clones make up under 0.45% of the sample.

What the research found in general, with its limitations: Sampling was restricted to blood, and TCR repertoires in tissue are likely to differ from TCR repertoires in blood. Because the study included a small number of donors, the genetic and exposure-history diversity represented was limited. When several donors were compared, the shared fraction of clonotypes was around 5% for naive CD4, more than 3% for naive CD8, more than 2% for memory CD4, and around 0.4% for memory CD8. Pairwise subsampling led to the expectation that sequencing depth would affect the degree of clonotype sharing among donors. Even with the large sequencing depth, rarefaction of the sorted-subset datasets indicated that sequencing was incomplete. Compared with non-shared clonotypes, the clonotypes found in all four sorted-subset donors had higher generation probabilities. Larger estimated clonotype richness was generally found for naive subsets than for memory subsets.

Trimming removed 5 bases from V and 5 bases from J; the gene matches leave 22 bases unexplained. The germline V gene (reference sequence) specifies SEHNR as CDR1 and FQNEAQ as CDR2. The CDR3, cysteine through phenylalanine, is 19 amino acids long. Here the CDR3 DNA is all that survives: 57 bases in frame from base 1. Sequencing was carried out using naive CD4+ T cells from PBMCs. The intended sense of this specimen's cell subset or site label: CD45RA+ positively selected. This TCR was sampled from a man between 18 and 35 years old in good health. Some clones in this sample may be carry-over from other donors' samples. The chain links TRBV7-9 with TRBJ1-2, with 8 bases in between that match TRBD1. The CDR3 amino acid sequence is: CASSHAGGTGGRKDYGYTF. Read as DNA, the sequence is TGTGCCAGCAGCCACGCGGGGGGGACAGGCGGCCGTAAGGATTATGGCTACACCTTC.